A single sample gave rise to the 32 T cell receptor beta chains below, sequenced in a study of blood T cell repertoires in COVID-19. TCRdb keeps only in-frame clones here, not all; method: immunoSEQ multiplex PCR. This table holds 130,000 to 150,000 clones, over 70% found once. The sample comprised peripheral blood. Source of these receptors: a man aged 70 or older who had recovered from COVID-19.

J is TRBJ2-3 and V is TRBV4-1; D unresolved. Trimming took 4 bases from V and 4 from J, leaving 9 bases between them. CDR3 length: 13 amino acids. Germline CDR1 is MGHRA and CDR2 is YSYEKL. CDR3 in amino acids: CASSREAADTQYF. Written as DNA, the CDR3 is TGCGCCAGCAGCCGAGAGGCCGCAGATACGCAGTATTTT.

The genes are TRBV18 and TRBJ1-2; 11 bases map to TRBD1. This CDR3 comprises 15 residues. From germline, CDR1 is KGHSH and CDR2 LQKENI. The V gene end was trimmed by 3 bases and the J gene end by 4 bases; junction bases not matched to a gene: 4. The DNA for the CDR3 is TGTGCCAGCTCACCGGGACAGGGGGTGTCCTATGGCTACACCTTC. Its translation: CASSPGQGVSYGYTF. The full variable domain, completed using reference TRBV18 and TRBJ1-2, is NAGVMQNPRHLVRRRGQEARLRCSPMKGHSHVYWYRQLPEEGLKFMVYLQKENIIDESGMPKERFSAEFPKEGPSILRIQQVVRGDSAAYFCASSPGQGVSYGYTFGSGTRLTVV.

The rearrangement links TRBV16 to TRBJ1-2; D is unresolved. In germline, CDR1 is KGHSY, CDR2 FQNENV. This CDR3 has 11 amino acids. The V gene lost 4 bases and the J gene lost 6 bases, with 6 bases spanning the gap. CDR3 amino acids: CASSPFDGYTF. CDR3 sequence (DNA): TGTGCCAGCAGCCCGTTTGATGGCTACACCTTC.

A few counts support this clone. The V call is TRBV28, the J call TRBJ2-7; TRBD2 aligns across 12 bases. J was trimmed by 3 bases and V by 7 bases; bases with no gene match: 10. Germline assignment: CDR1 MDHEN and CDR2 SYDVKM. The CDR3 contains 16 residues. The CDR3 protein is CASIPSSGREYYEQYF. For the CDR3, the DNA is TGTGCCAGCATCCCGTCTAGCGGGAGGGAGTACTACGAGCAGTACTTC.

This sequence joins TRBV10-3 and TRBJ1-5; no clear D. V dropped 2 bases and J dropped 4 bases, with 9 bases sitting between them. CDR3 length: 14 amino acids. Germline V gene data show CDR1 as ENHRY and CDR2 as SYGVKD. Here the CDR3 reads CAISEATENQPQHF. CDR3 coding DNA: TGTGCCATCAGTGAGGCTACAGAGAATCAGCCCCAGCATTTT.

This clone has a single count. The V call is TRBV10-1, the J call TRBJ2-5, with a weak D call TRBD1 (5 bases). V gave up 3 bases and J gave up 0 bases, with 20 bases separating them. CDR1 and CDR2 (germline): WNHNN, SYGVQD (reference sequence). This CDR3 has 18 amino acids. CDR3 sequence (DNA): TGCGCCAGCAGTGATTACAAAGGGGCAGTTTTGTACCAAGAGACCCAGTACTTC. Translated, it gives CASSDYKGAVLYQETQYF.

The chain is built from TRBV19 and TRBJ2-1, with 8 nucleotides matching TRBD2. The germline V gene has CDR1 LNHDA and CDR2 SQIVND (reference sequence). This CDR3 is 15 amino acids long. With 2 bases clipped from V and 7 bases from J, the junction kept 7 bases outside the gene matches. CDR3 in DNA: TGTGCCAGTAGTATACCAGCGGGAGTTGGAAATGAGCAGTTCTTC. It encodes CASSIPAGVGNEQFF.

CDR3 DNA: TGTGCCATCAGTGTCAGGGAAGGGCAAGAGCAGTACTTC. This encodes CAISVREGQEQYF. This rearrangement joins TRBV10-3 to TRBJ2-7, with a possible D match to TRBD1 (5 bases). Germline V gene lookup returns CDR1 ENHRY and CDR2 SYGVKD. The germline V and J ends were trimmed by 4 bases and 7 bases, with 14 bases remaining between them. This CDR3 region has 13 residues.

The chain carries TRBV18 and TRBJ2-1, with TRBD1 matching 9 bases. CDR3 length equals 15 residues. The J segment lost 5 bases and the V segment lost 1 base, leaving 3 bases of the junction unmatched. The germline V gene has CDR1 KGHSH and CDR2 LQKENI. The CDR3 region is CASSPRQGEDNEQFF. The DNA of the CDR3 is TGTGCCAGCTCACCACGACAGGGGGAGGACAATGAGCAGTTCTTC.

This clone was recorded once. This chain joins TRBV5-5 and TRBJ2-3, with 7 bases lining up with TRBD2. Germline CDR1 is SGHKS and CDR2 is YYEKEE (reference sequence). The CDR3 is made up of 16 amino acids. The V gene end was trimmed by 2 bases and the J gene end by 0 bases; junction bases not matched to a gene: 6. In nucleotides, the CDR3 is TGTGCCAGCAGCTTACTTGCGGGAGCGAGCACAGATACGCAGTATTTT. It is translated as CASSLLAGASTDTQYF.

The V and J genes are TRBV11-2 and TRBJ2-1; TRBD2 aligns across 9 bases. The CDR3 consists of 15 residues. V was clipped by 5 bases and J by 3 bases; unmatched bases: 5. The germline CDR1 and CDR2 sequences are SGHAT and FQNNGV. CDR3 amino acids: CASSARREGYNEQFF. The DNA for the CDR3 is TGTGCCAGCAGCGCGAGGCGGGAGGGCTACAATGAGCAGTTCTTC.

This chain uses TRBV5-6 with TRBJ1-2; 9 bases match TRBD1. J gave up 4 bases and V 7 bases, and 11 bases lay outside the gene matches. The CDR3 spans 15 residues. Germline V gene sequence: CDR1 SGHDT, CDR2 YYEEEE. Written as DNA, the CDR3 is TGTGCCAGCTGTAAACCGGGACAGGGCCTCTATGGCTACACCTTC. As protein: CASCKPGQGLYGYTF.

The rearrangement uses TRBV7-9 and TRBJ2-1, with 12 bases identical to TRBD2. V shed 6 bases, J shed 4 bases, and the junction held 4 bases outside the gene matches. The CDR3 length is 15 residues. In germline, CDR1 is SEHNR, CDR2 FQNEAQ (reference sequence). The CDR3 region is CASSRGLAGYNEQFF. The DNA for the CDR3 is TGTGCCAGCAGTCGCGGACTAGCGGGATACAATGAGCAGTTCTTC.

J is TRBJ2-3 and V is TRBV29-1, with 9 bases that match TRBD2. V shed 4 bases, J shed 6 bases, and the junction held 17 bases outside the gene matches. Germline loops: CDR1 SQVTM, CDR2 ANQGSEA. The CDR3 runs 17 residues. The CDR3 nucleotides read TGCAGCGTTGCCAAGGGGGGGATAGCGGGAGCTTCCGATACGCAGTATTTT. This encodes CSVAKGGIAGASDTQYF.

The chain joins TRBV30 to TRBJ2-3, with a possible D match to TRBD1 (6 bases). CDR3 size: 15 residues. CDR1 and CDR2 from the germline V gene are GTSNPN and SVGIG (reference sequence). V gave up 2 bases and J gave up 4 bases, with 16 bases separating them. As DNA, the CDR3 is TGTGCCTGGAGTAAGGGGGATCTGGTCCCAGATACGCAGTATTTT. Protein product: CAWSKGDLVPDTQYF.

This clone came up once. The genes are TRBV2 and TRBJ2-1, with 9 bases lining up with TRBD1. Germline CDR1 SNHLY, CDR2 FYNNEI. V was clipped by 5 bases and J by 10 bases; unmatched bases: 18. The CDR3 covers 17 residues. CDR3 nucleotide sequence: TGTGCCAGCAGTAGTACAGGGGGCGCTGCGAGCGGGAAGGAGCAGTTCTTC. Translated, it gives CASSSTGGAASGKEQFF.

This chain connects TRBV4-1 to TRBJ2-7; D might be TRBD2 (5 bases). The V end was cut by 3 bases, the J end by 1 base, with 10 bases between. Germline V gene data show CDR1 as MGHRA and CDR2 as YSYEKL. The CDR3 sequence is 14 residues long. This CDR3 is CASSQREGSYEQYF. The CDR3 nucleotides read TGCGCCAGCAGCCAGAGGGAAGGTTCCTACGAGCAGTACTTC.

The rearrangement joins TRBV18 to TRBJ2-5; the D gene is possibly TRBD1 (6 bases). This CDR3 is built from 14 residues. V gave up 4 bases and J gave up 4 bases, with 13 bases separating them. Germline V gene sequence: CDR1 KGHSH, CDR2 LQKENI. DNA for the CDR3: TGTGCCAGCTCACAATCACAGGGTACAGAGACCCAGTACTTC. It translates to CASSQSQGTETQYF.

The chain recombines TRBV5-8 with TRBJ2-3, with a possible D match to TRBD1 (6 bases). The V gene's germline CDR1 is SGHTS and CDR2 YDEGEE. This CDR3 is built from 14 residues. With 2 bases removed from V and 2 bases from J, the gap between germline ends came to 9 bases. CDR3 residues: CASSFKGVTDTQYF. The CDR3 DNA is TGTGCCAGCAGCTTCAAGGGGGTCACAGATACGCAGTATTTT.

The chain is built from TRBV19 and TRBJ1-5, with TRBD1 identical over 7 bases. With 5 bases clipped from V and 1 base from J, the junction kept 8 bases outside the gene matches. Germline lookup yields CDR1 LNHDA and CDR2 SQIVND (reference sequence). There are 16 residues in the CDR3. The CDR3 loop is CASSRQGVSSNQPQHF. CDR3 sequence (DNA): TGTGCCAGTAGTCGACAGGGAGTGTCCAGCAATCAGCCCCAGCATTTT.

The V gene is TRBV9, the J gene TRBJ2-1; perhaps TRBD2 as D (6 bases). Germline V gives CDR1 SGDLS, CDR2 YYNGEE. V shed 0 bases and J shed 3 bases, with 16 bases lying between them. CDR3 size: 17 residues. The CDR3 sequence is CASSVAGGQPLYNEQFF. Here the CDR3 DNA reads TGTGCCAGCAGCGTAGCTGGAGGGCAGCCCCTCTACAATGAGCAGTTCTTC.

The rearrangement joins TRBV3-1 (or the pseudogene TRBV3-2) to TRBJ1-1, with TRBD1 as a possible D gene (5 bases). Between the trimmed V and J ends, which lost 1 base and 7 bases, there was a span of 19 bases. The CDR3 length is 16 residues. CDR1 LGHDT and CDR2 YNNKEL come from the germline V gene (reference sequence). This CDR3 is CASSQVGSAGWGEAFF. CDR3 DNA: TGTGCCAGCAGCCAAGTGGGGTCGGCAGGGTGGGGTGAAGCTTTCTTT.

The DNA for the CDR3 is TGTGCCAGCAGCAGAACAGGGAACTATGGCTACACCTTC. Translation gives CASSRTGNYGYTF. The chain couples TRBV5-5 to TRBJ1-2, with D tentatively TRBD1 (6 bases). CDR3 length: 13 residues. Between the trimmed V and J ends, which lost 4 bases and 2 bases, there was a span of 9 bases. Germline V gives CDR1 SGHKS, CDR2 YYEKEE (reference sequence). Complete variable domain (other parts from reference TRBV5-5 and TRBJ1-2): DAGVTQSPTHLIKTRGQQVTLRCSPISGHKSVSWYQQVLGQGPQFIFQYYEKEERGRGNFPDRFSARQFPNYSSELNVNALLLGDSALYLCASSRTGNYGYTFGSGTRLTVV.

This clone occurred once. The rearrangement joins TRBV11-2 to TRBJ1-1; 9 bases match TRBD1. CDR3 length: 16 residues. The V gene's germline CDR1 is SGHAT and CDR2 FQNNGV. V trimming: 6 bases; J trimming: 1 base; junction bases outside the gene matches: 9. The CDR3 DNA sequence: TGTGCCAGCAGGGGGACAGGGTTATCGTGGAACACTGAAGCTTTCTTT. Protein sequence: CASRGTGLSWNTEAFF.

V gene TRBV29-1 combines with J gene TRBJ1-3, with D possibly being TRBD1 (6 bases). Trimming cost V 3 bases and J 4 bases, with 22 bases left between them. Germline assignment: CDR1 SQVTM and CDR2 ANQGSEA. The CDR3 has 17 amino acids. The CDR3 nucleotides read TGCAGCGTTGACTCATCCCCGGACAGCGAAGTCGGAAACACCATATATTTT. This codes for CSVDSSPDSEVGNTIYF.

The V and J genes are TRBV7-2 and TRBJ2-3; 14 bases are shared with TRBD2. V was clipped by 5 bases and J by 4 bases; unmatched bases: 8. The CDR3 is 17 residues long. The germline CDR1 and CDR2 sequences are SGHTA and FQGNSA. The CDR3 loop reads CASSPLAGLAGADTQYF. The CDR3 DNA reads TGTGCCAGCAGCCCCCTAGCGGGACTAGCGGGAGCAGATACGCAGTATTTT.

The rearrangement links TRBV2 to TRBJ2-7; 8 bases agree with TRBD1. CDR3 length: 14 amino acids. CDR1 and CDR2 from the germline V gene are SNHLY and FYNNEI. V trimming: 7 bases; J trimming: 3 bases; junction bases outside the gene matches: 8. This chain's CDR3 is CASTETGDRYEQYF. The CDR3 coding sequence is TGTGCCAGCACCGAGACAGGGGACCGCTACGAGCAGTACTTC. The full variable domain, with the rest looked up from reference TRBV2 and TRBJ2-7, is EPEVTQTPSHQVTQMGQEVILRCVPISNHLYFYWYRQILGQKVEFLVSFYNNEISEKSEIFDDQFSVERPDGSNFTLKIRSTKLEDSAMYFCASTETGDRYEQYFGPGTRLTVT.

The chain has TRBV14 and TRBJ2-7, with 8 bases fitting TRBD1. This CDR3 has 14 amino acids. Trimming at V came to 0 bases and at J to 7 bases, leaving 5 bases not matched to a gene. Germline assignment: CDR1 SGHDN and CDR2 FVKESK. The DNA of the CDR3 is TGTGCCAGCAGCCAAGATCAGGGGGCGAGGGAGCAGTACTTC. The encoded protein is CASSQDQGAREQYF.

This clone was seen repeatedly, ten times or more. The V gene is TRBV7-9, the J gene TRBJ1-5, with a possible D match to TRBD1 (5 bases). This CDR3 comprises 14 residues. Trimming pared 6 bases from V and 4 bases from J, leaving 13 bases between. Germline values: CDR1 SEHNR, CDR2 FQNEAQ (reference sequence). CDR3 nucleotides: TGTGCCAGCAGTATCGACAGTGGGAATCAGCCCCAGCATTTT. Translating it yields CASSIDSGNQPQHF.

The chain is built from TRBV10-3 and TRBJ2-1; 7 bases are shared with TRBD2. CDR3 length equals 16 residues. V dropped 4 bases and J dropped 6; count of bases not matched to a gene: 12. Germline V CDR1 and CDR2: ENHRY, SYGVKD. As DNA, the CDR3 is TGTGCCATCAGTGTGTCGCGGGGGATGGGGAGCAATGAGCAGTTCTTC. This codes for CAISVSRGMGSNEQFF.

The chain joins TRBV10-3 to TRBJ2-7; TRBD2 agrees at 12 bases. CDR1 is ENHRY, CDR2 SYGVKD, per germline. The CDR3 totals 15 residues. The ends lost 5 bases at V and 1 base at J; junction bases unmatched: 3. The CDR3 reads CAISRTSGASYEQYF. The CDR3 DNA is TGTGCCATCAGTCGGACTAGCGGGGCATCCTACGAGCAGTACTTC.

J is TRBJ1-1 and V is TRBV11-2; possibly TRBD1 for D (5 bases). This CDR3 region has 15 residues. Trimming stripped 3 bases from V and 4 bases from J, with 15 bases between. Germline assignment: CDR1 SGHAT and CDR2 FQNNGV. The DNA for the CDR3 is TGTGCCAGCAGCTTCCTCCCGGGGGTGGGCACTGAAGCTTTCTTT. Its translation: CASSFLPGVGTEAFF.